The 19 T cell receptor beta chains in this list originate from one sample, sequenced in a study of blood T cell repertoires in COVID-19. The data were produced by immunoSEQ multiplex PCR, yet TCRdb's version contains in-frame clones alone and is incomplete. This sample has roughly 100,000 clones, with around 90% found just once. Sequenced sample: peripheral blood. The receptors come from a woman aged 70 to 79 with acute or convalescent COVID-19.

This chain's CDR3 is CASSQRDSGANVLTF. Written as DNA, the CDR3 is TGTGCCAGCAGTCAACGGGACTCTGGGGCCAACGTCCTGACTTTC. This chain links TRBV6-5 with TRBJ2-6; D possibly corresponds to TRBD2 (5 bases). The CDR3 contains 15 residues. V shed 5 bases and J shed 0 bases, with 8 bases lying between them. Per germline, CDR1 MNHEY and CDR2 SVGAGI.

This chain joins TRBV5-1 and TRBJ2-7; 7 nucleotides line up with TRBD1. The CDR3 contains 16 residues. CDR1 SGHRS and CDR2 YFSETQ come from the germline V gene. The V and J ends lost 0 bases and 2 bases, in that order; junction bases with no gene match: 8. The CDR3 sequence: CASSLATGTVPYEQYF. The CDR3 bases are TGCGCCAGCAGCTTGGCAACCGGGACAGTACCCTACGAGCAGTACTTC.

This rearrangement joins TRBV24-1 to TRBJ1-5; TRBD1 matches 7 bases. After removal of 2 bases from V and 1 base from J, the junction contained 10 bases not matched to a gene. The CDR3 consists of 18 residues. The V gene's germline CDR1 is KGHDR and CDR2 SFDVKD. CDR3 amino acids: CATSDSTGPGSSNQPQHF. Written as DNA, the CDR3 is TGTGCCACCAGTGATTCGACAGGGCCCGGGTCGAGCAATCAGCCCCAGCATTTT.

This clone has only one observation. As DNA, the CDR3 is TGCGCCAGCAGCTTTTCTAGCGTAAACAATGAGCAGTTCTTC. Translation: CASSFSSVNNEQFF. The V call is TRBV5-1, the J call TRBJ2-1, with D possibly matching TRBD2 (6 bases). This CDR3 is built from 14 residues. V gave up 2 bases and J gave up 5 bases, with 11 bases separating them. Germline V gene sequence: CDR1 SGHRS, CDR2 YFSETQ.

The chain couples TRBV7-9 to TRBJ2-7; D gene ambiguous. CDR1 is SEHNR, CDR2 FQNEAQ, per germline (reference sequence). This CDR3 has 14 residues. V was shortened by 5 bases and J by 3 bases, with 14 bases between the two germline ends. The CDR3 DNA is TGTGCCAGCAGCCCAACGACGCGGAGCTACGAGCAGTACTTC. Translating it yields CASSPTTRSYEQYF. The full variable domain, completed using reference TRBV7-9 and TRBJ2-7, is DTGVSQNPRHKITKRGQNVTFRCDPISEHNRLYWYRQTLGQGPEFLTYFQNEAQLEKSRLLSDRFSAERPKGSFSTLEIQRTEQGDSAMYLCASSPTTRSYEQYFGPGTRLTVT.

The CDR3 here is CASSALGAGTDTQYF. CDR3 DNA: TGTGCCAGTTCCGCATTGGGGGCTGGGACAGATACGCAGTATTTT. The V call is TRBV27, the J call TRBJ2-3; the D gene is possibly TRBD1 (6 bases). V lost 9 bases and J lost 3, with 19 bases in between. Germline lookup yields CDR1 MNHEY and CDR2 SMNVEV (reference sequence). The CDR3 contains 15 residues.

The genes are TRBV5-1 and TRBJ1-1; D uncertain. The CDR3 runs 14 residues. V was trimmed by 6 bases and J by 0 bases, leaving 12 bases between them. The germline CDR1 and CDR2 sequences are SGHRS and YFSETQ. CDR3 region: CASKNTLMNTEAFF. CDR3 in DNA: TGCGCCAGCAAGAACACCCTGATGAACACTGAAGCTTTCTTT.

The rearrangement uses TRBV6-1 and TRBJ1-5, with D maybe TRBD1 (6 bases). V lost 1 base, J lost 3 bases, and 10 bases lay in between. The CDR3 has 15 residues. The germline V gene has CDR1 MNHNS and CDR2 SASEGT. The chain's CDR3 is CASSEGTVHNQPQHF. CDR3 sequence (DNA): TGTGCCAGCAGTGAAGGGACAGTCCACAATCAGCCCCAGCATTTT.

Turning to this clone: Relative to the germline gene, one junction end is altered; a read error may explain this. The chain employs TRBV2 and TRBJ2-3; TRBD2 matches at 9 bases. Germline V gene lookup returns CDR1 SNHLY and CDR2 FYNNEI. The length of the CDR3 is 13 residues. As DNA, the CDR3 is TGTGCCAGCAGTGAAGGAGGGCGGAGCGGGAGGCATTTT. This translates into CASSEGGRSGRHF.

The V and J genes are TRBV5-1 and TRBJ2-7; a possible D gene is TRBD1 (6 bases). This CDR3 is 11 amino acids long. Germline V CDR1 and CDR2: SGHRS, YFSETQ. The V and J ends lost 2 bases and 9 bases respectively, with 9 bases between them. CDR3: CASSLGQRQYF. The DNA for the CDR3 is TGCGCCAGCAGCTTAGGACAGCGGCAGTACTTC.

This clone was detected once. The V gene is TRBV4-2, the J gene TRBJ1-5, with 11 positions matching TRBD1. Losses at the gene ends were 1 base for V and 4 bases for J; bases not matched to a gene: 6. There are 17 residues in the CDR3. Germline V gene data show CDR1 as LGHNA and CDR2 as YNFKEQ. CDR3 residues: CASSQGTGGWVNQPQHF. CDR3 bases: TGTGCCAGCAGCCAAGGGACAGGGGGCTGGGTTAATCAGCCCCAGCATTTT.

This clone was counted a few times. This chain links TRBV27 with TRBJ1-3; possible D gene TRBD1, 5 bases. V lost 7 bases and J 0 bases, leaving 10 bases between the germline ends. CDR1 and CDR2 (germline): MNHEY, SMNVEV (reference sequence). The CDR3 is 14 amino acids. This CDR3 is CASNRSHSGNTIYF. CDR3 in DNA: TGTGCCAGCAACAGGAGCCACTCTGGAAACACCATATATTTT.

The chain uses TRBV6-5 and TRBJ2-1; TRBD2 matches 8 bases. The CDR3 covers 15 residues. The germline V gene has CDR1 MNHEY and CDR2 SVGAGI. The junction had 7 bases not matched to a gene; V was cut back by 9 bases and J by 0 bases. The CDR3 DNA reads TGTGCCAGTAGAAGGAGCGGGAGCTCCTACAATGAGCAGTTCTTC. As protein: CASRRSGSSYNEQFF.

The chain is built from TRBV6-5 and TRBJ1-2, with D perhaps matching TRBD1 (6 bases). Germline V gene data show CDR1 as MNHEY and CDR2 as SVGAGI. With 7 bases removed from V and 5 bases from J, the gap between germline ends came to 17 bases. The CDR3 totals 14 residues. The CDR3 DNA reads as TGTGCCAGCACCACGGAAGGGGGATTTTATGGCTACACCTTC. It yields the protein CASTTEGGFYGYTF.

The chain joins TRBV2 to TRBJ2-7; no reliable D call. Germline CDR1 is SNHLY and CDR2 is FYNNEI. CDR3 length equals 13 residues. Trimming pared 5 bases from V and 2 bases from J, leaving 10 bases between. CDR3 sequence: CASSLYSTYEQYF. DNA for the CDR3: TGTGCCAGCAGTTTGTACAGTACCTACGAGCAGTACTTC.

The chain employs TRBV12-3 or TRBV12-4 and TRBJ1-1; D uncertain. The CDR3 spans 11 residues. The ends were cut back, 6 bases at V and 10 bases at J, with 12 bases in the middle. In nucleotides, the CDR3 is TGTGCCAGCAGCGCAAGCCATAGAGCTTTCTTT. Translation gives CASSASHRAFF.

The CDR3 DNA follows: TGTGCCAGCAGCCCTCCCGGGTCCCTCGGCTCTGGAAACACCATATATTTT. The encoded protein is CASSPPGSLGSGNTIYF. The chain is built from TRBV9 and TRBJ1-3, with D unclear. The CDR3 is 17 amino acids. Trimming took 4 bases from V and 0 from J, leaving 17 bases between them. Germline V gene lookup returns CDR1 SGDLS and CDR2 YYNGEE.

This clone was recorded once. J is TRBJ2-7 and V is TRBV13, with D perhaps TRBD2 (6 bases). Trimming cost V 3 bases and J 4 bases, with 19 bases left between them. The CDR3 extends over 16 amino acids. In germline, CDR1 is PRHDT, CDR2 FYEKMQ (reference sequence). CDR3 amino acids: CASSLGPGGVIYEQYF. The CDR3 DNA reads TGTGCCAGCAGCTTGGGCCCTGGAGGGGTCATTTACGAGCAGTACTTC.

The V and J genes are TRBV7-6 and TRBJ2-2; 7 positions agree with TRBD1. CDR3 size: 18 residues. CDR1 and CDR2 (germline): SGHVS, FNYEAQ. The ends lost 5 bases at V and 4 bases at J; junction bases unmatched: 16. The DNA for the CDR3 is TGTGCCAGCAGCGAAACTATCCGGGACAGCCACGGCACCGGGGAGCTGTTTTTT. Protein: CASSETIRDSHGTGELFF.